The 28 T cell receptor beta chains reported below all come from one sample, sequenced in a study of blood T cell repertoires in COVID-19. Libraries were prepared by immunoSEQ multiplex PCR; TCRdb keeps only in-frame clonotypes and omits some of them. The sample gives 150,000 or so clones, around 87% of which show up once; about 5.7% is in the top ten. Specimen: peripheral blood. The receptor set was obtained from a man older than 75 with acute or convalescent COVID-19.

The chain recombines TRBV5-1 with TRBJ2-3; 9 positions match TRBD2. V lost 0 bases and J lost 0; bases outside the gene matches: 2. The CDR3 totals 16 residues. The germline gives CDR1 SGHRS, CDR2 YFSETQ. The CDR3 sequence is CASSLALAGSTDTQYF. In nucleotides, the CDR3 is TGCGCCAGCAGCTTGGCACTAGCGGGTAGCACAGATACGCAGTATTTT. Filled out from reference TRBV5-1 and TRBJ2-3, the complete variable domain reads KAGVTQTPRYLIKTRGQQVTLSCSPISGHRSVSWYQQTPGQGLQFLFEYFSETQRNKGNFPGRFSGRQFSNSRSEMNVSTLELGDSALYLCASSLALAGSTDTQYFGPGTRLTVL.

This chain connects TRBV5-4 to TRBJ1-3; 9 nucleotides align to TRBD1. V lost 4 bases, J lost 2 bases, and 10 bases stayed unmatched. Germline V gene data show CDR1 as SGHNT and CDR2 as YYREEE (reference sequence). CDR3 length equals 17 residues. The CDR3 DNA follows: TGTGCCAGCAGCACACCCGGGACAGGGAAGACTGGAAACACCATATATTTT. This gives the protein CASSTPGTGKTGNTIYF.

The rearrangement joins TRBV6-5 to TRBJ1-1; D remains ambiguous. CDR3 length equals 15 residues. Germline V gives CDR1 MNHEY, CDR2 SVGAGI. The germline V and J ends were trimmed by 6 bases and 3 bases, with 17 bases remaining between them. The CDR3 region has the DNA TGTGCCAGCAGGATAGATACTTGGGGAGACACTGAAGCTTTCTTT. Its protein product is CASRIDTWGDTEAFF.

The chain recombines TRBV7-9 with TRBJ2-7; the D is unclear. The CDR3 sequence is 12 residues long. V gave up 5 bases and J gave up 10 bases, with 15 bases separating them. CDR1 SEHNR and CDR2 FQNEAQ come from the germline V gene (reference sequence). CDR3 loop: CASSVNISPQYF. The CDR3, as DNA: TGTGCCAGCAGCGTAAATATTTCCCCTCAGTACTTC.

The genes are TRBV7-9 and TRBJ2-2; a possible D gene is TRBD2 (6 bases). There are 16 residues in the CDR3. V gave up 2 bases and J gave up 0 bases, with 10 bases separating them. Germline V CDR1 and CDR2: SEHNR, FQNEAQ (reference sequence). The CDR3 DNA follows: TGTGCCAGCAGCTTATCACCGGGGGCGAACACCGGGGAGCTGTTTTTT. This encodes CASSLSPGANTGELFF. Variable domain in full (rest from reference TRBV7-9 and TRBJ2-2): DTGVSQNPRHKITKRGQNVTFRCDPISEHNRLYWYRQTLGQGPEFLTYFQNEAQLEKSRLLSDRFSAERPKGSFSTLEIQRTEQGDSAMYLCASSLSPGANTGELFFGEGSRLTVL.

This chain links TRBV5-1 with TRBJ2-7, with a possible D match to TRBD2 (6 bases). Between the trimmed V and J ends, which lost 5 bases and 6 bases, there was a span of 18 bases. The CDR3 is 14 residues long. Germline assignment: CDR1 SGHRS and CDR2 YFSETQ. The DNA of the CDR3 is TGCGCCAGCAGGTCGTGGGGGGTAGATGTCGAGCAGTACTTC. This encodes CASRSWGVDVEQYF.

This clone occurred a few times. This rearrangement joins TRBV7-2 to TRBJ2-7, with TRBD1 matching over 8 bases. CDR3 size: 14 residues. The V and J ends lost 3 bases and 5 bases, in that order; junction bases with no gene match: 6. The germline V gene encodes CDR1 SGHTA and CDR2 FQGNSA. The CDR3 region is CASSFFQGANEQYF. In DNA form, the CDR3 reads TGTGCCAGCAGCTTCTTTCAGGGGGCAAACGAGCAGTACTTC.

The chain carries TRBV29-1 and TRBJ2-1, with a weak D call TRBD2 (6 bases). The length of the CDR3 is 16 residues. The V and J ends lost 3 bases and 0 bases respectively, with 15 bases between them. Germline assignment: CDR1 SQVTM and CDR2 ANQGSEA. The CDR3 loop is CSVELGGPSSYNEQFF. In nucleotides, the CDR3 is TGCAGCGTTGAGCTAGGAGGGCCTAGCTCCTACAATGAGCAGTTCTTC.

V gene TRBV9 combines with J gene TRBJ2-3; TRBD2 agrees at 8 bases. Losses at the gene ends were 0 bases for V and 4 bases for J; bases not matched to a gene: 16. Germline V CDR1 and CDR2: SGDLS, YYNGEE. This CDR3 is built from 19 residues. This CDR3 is CASSVAGGGGLGRSDTQYF. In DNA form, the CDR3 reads TGTGCCAGCAGCGTAGCTGGTGGAGGGGGACTAGGGCGATCAGATACGCAGTATTTT. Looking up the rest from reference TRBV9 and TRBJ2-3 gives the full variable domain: DSGVTQTPKHLITATGQRVTLRCSPRSGDLSVYWYQQSLDQGLQFLIQYYNGEERAKGNILERFSAQQFPDLHSELNLSSLELGDSALYFCASSVAGGGGLGRSDTQYFGPGTRLTVL.

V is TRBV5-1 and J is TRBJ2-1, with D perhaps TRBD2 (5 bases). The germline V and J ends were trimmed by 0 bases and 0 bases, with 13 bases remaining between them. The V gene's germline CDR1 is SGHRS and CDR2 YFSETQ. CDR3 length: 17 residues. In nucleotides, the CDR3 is TGCGCCAGCAGCTTGGGGGGTAGCGCAAGCTCCTACAATGAGCAGTTCTTC. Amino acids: CASSLGGSASSYNEQFF.

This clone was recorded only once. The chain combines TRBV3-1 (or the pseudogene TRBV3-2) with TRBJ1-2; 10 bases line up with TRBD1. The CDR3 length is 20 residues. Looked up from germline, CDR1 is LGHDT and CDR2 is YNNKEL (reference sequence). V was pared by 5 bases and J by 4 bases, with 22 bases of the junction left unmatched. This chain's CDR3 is CASSINLITGTGERGYGYTF. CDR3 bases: TGTGCCAGCAGCATTAACTTAATTACCGGGACAGGGGAGCGGGGCTATGGCTACACCTTC.

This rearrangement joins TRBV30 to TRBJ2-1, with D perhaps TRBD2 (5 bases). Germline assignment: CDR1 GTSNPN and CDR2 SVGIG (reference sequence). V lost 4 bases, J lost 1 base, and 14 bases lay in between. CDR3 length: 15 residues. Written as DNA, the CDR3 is TGTGCCTGGAAAATAGCGTTTGTTTCCTACAATGAGCAGTTCTTC. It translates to CAWKIAFVSYNEQFF.

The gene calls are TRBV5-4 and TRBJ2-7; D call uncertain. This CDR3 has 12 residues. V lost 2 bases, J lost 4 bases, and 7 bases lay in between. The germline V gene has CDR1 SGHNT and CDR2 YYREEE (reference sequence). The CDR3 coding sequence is TGTGCCAGCAGCTTAAACAGTTACGAGCAGTACTTC. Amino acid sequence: CASSLNSYEQYF.

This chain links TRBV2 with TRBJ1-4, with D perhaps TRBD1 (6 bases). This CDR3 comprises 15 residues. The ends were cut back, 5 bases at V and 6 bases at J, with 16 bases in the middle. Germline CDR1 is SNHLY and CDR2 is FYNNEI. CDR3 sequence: CASSSPQGSYEKLFF. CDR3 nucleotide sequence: TGTGCCAGCAGTTCCCCACAGGGATCGTATGAAAAACTGTTTTTT.

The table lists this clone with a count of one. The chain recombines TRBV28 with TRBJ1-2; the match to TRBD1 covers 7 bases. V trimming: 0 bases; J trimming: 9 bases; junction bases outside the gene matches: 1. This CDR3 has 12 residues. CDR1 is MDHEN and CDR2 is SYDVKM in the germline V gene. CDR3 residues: CASSLWDRSYTF. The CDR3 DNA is TGTGCCAGCAGTTTATGGGACAGGAGCTACACCTTC.

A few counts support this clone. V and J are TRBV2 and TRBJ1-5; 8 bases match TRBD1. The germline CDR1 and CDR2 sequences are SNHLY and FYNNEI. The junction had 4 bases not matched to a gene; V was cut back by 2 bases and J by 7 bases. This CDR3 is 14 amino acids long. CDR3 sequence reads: CASSENRGLQPQHF. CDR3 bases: TGTGCCAGCAGTGAAAACAGGGGGTTGCAGCCCCAGCATTTT.

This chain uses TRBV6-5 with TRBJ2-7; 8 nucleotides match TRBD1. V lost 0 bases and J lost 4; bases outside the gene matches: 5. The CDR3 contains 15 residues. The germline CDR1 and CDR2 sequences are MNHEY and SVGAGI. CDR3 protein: CASSYSGDRPYEQYF. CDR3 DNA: TGTGCCAGCAGTTACTCAGGGGACAGGCCGTACGAGCAGTACTTC.

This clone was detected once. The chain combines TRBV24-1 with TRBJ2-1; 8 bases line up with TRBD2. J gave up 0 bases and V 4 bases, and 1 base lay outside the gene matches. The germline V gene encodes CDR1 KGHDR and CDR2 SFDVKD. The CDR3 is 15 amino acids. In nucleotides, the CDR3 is TGTGCCACCAGTGAAAGCGGGAGCTCCTACAATGAGCAGTTCTTC. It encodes CATSESGSSYNEQFF.

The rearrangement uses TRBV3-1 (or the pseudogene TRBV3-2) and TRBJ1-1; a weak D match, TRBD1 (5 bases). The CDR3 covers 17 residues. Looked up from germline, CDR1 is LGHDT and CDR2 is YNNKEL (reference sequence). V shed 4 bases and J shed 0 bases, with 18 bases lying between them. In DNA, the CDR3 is TGTGCCAGCAGCCGAAGTGGGGGGGTTCGCATGAACACTGAAGCTTTCTTT. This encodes CASSRSGGVRMNTEAFF.

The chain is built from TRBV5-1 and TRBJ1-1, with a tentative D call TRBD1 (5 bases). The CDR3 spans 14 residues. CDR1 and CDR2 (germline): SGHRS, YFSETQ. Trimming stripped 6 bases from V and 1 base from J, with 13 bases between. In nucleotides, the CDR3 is TGCGCCAGCACTCTTGACAGCAGGAACACTGAAGCTTTCTTT. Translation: CASTLDSRNTEAFF.

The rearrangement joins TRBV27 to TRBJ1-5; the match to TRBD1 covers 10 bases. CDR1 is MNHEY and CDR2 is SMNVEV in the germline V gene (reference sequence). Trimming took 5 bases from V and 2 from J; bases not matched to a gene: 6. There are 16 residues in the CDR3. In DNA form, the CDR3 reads TGTGCCAGCAGTGGGACAGGGGCGTTGGGCAATCAGCCCCAGCATTTT. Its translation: CASSGTGALGNQPQHF.

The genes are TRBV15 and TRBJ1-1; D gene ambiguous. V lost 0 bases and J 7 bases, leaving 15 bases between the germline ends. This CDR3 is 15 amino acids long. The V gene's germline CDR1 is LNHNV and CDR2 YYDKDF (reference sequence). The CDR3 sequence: CATSRDYTSGVEAFF. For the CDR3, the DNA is TGTGCCACCAGCAGAGATTACACCTCGGGTGTTGAAGCTTTCTTT.

CDR3 in amino acids: CASSPTGTSGGVTDTQYF. In nucleotides, the CDR3 is TGCGCCAGCAGTCCAACCGGGACTAGCGGGGGAGTCACAGATACGCAGTATTTT. V gene TRBV5-1 combines with J gene TRBJ2-3; 14 nucleotides agree with TRBD2. Germline assignment: CDR1 SGHRS and CDR2 YFSETQ. V lost 5 bases to trimming and J lost 2 bases; unmatched junction nucleotides: 10. This CDR3 spans 18 amino acids.

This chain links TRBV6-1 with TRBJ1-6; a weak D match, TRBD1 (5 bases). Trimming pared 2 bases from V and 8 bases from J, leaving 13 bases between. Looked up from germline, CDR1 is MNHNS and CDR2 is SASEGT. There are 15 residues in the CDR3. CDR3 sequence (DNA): TGTGCCAGCAGTGAATTTGGACATGTCTATTCACCCCTCCACTTT. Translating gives CASSEFGHVYSPLHF.

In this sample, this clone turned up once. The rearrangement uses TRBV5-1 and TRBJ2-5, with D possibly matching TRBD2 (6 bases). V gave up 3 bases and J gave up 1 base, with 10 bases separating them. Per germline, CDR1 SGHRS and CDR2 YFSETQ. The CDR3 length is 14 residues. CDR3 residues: CASSSQGGQETQYF. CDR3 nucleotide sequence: TGCGCCAGCAGCTCCCAGGGAGGCCAAGAGACCCAGTACTTC.

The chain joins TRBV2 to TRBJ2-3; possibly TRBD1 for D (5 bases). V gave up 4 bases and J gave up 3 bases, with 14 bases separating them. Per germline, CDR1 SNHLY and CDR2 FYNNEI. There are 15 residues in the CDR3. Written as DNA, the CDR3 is TGTGCCAGCAGTGGCTCAGGGATGGTGACAGATACGCAGTATTTT. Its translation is CASSGSGMVTDTQYF. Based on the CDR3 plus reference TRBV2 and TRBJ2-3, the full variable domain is EPEVTQTPSHQVTQMGQEVILRCVPISNHLYFYWYRQILGQKVEFLVSFYNNEISEKSEIFDDQFSVERPDGSNFTLKIRSTKLEDSAMYFCASSGSGMVTDTQYFGPGTRLTVL.

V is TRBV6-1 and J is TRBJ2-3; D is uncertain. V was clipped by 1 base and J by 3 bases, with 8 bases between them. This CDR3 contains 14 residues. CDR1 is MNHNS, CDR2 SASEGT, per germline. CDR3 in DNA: TGTGCCAGCAGTGAAGTCTCTTCTACAGATACGCAGTATTTT. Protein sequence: CASSEVSSTDTQYF.

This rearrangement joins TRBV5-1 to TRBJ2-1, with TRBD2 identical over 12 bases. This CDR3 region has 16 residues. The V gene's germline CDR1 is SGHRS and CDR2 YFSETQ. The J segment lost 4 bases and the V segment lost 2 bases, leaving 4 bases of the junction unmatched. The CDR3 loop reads CASSFLTSGGYNEQFF. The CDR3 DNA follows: TGCGCCAGCAGCTTCCTGACTAGCGGGGGTTACAATGAGCAGTTCTTC.